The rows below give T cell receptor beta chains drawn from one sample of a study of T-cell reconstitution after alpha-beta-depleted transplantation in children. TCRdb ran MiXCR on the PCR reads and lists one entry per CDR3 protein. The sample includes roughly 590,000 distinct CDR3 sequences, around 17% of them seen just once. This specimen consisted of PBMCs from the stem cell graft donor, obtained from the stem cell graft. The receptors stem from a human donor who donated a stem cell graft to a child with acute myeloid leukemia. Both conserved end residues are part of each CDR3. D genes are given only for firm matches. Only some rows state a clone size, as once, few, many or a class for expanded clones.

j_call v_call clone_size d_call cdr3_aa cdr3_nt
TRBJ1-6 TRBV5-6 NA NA CASSLGQGEESYNSPLHF TGTGCCAGCAGCTTGGGGCAGGGAGAGGAATCCTATAATTCACCCCTCCACTTT
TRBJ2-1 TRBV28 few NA CASGGYTSSYNEQFF TGTGCCAGCGGAGGATACACGAGCTCCTACAATGAGCAGTTCTTC
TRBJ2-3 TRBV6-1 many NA CASSGFAPTDTQYF TGTGCCAGCAGTGGGTTTGCGCCCACAGATACGCAGTATTTT
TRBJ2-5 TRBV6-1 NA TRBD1 CASSALTGTGVGETQYF TGTGCCAGCAGCGCATTAACCGGGACAGGGGTCGGAGAGACCCAGTACTTC
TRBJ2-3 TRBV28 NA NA CASSSWKSGQERHTQYF TGTGCCAGCAGTTCGTGGAAAAGTGGGCAGGAGCGACATACGCAGTATTTT
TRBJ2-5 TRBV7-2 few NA CASSLRAAEETQYF TGTGCCAGCAGCTTGCGCGCCGCTGAAGAGACCCAGTACTTC
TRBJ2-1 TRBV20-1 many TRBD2 CSASTPRGGSYNEQFF TGCAGTGCTAGTACTCCCCGGGGGGGTTCGTACAATGAGCAGTTCTTC
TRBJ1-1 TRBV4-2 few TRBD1 CASSQTPGQGAGGTEAFF TGTGCCAGCAGCCAAACGCCGGGACAGGGGGCTGGGGGTACTGAAGCTTTCTTT
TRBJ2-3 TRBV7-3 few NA CASSLTVTGDTQYF TGTGCCAGCAGCTTGACGGTGACGGGAGATACGCAGTATTTT
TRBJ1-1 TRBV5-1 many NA CASSPDRTEAFF TGCGCCAGCAGCCCGGACCGCACTGAAGCTTTCTTT
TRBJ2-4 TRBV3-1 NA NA CASSQMRDKNIQYF TGTGCCAGCAGCCAAATGCGAGACAAAAACATTCAGTACTTC
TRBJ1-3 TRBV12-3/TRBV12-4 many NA CASSFDGYSGNTIYF TGTGCCAGCAGTTTTGACGGTTACTCTGGAAACACCATATATTTT
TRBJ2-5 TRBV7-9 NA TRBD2 CASSTSGAPQETQYF TGTGCCAGCAGCACTAGCGGGGCCCCTCAAGAGACCCAGTACTTC
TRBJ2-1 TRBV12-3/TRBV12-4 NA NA CASSSRTRLEQFF TGTGCCAGCAGTTCGAGGACCCGGCTTGAGCAGTTCTTC
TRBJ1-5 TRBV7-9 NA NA CASSAFDQPQHF TGTGCCAGCAGTGCCTTTGATCAGCCCCAGCATTTT
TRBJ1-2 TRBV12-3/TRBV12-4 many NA CASSPSGQAYYGYTF TGTGCCAGCAGTCCCTCGGGCCAGGCCTATTATGGCTACACCTTC
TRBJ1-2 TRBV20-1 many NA CSARDGMYGYTF TGCAGTGCTAGAGATGGGATGTACGGCTACACCTTC
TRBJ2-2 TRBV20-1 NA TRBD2 CSAFGSWGGAGELFF TGCAGTGCTTTCGGGTCGTGGGGGGGGGCCGGGGAGCTGTTTTTT
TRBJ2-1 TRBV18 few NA CASSSEVPISYNEQFF TGTGCCAGCTCATCCGAGGTGCCTATCAGCTACAATGAGCAGTTCTTC
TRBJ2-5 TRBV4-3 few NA CASSQDGGRQETQYF TGCGCCAGCAGCCAAGATGGCGGACGGCAAGAGACCCAGTACTTC
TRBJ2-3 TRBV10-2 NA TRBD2 CASWPTWGGVTDTQYF TGCGCCAGCTGGCCCACTTGGGGGGGGGTCACAGATACGCAGTATTTT
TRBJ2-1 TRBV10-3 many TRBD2 CAITKGLADEQFF TGTGCCATCACCAAAGGGCTAGCGGATGAGCAGTTCTTC
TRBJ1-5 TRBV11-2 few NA CASSSSGNSNQPQHF TGTGCCAGCAGCTCCTCGGGGAATAGCAATCAGCCCCAGCATTTT
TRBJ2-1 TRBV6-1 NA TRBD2 CASRVAGGFNEQFF TGTGCCAGCAGGGTAGCGGGGGGCTTCAATGAGCAGTTCTTC
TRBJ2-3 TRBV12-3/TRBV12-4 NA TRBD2 CACRASGGEGTDTQYF TGCGCTTGTAGGGCTAGCGGGGGGGAGGGGACAGATACGCAGTATTTT
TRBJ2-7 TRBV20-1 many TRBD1 CSARSRTGGTYEQYF TGCAGTGCTAGATCAAGGACAGGGGGGACCTACGAGCAGTACTTC
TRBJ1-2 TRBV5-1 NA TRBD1 CASSLGQGSNGYTF TGCGCCAGCAGCTTGGGACAGGGATCGAACGGCTACACCTTC
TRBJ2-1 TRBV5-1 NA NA CASSFIGDEQFF TGCGCCAGCAGCTTTATCGGGGATGAGCAGTTCTTC
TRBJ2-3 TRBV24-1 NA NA CATSVGRSTDTQYF TGTGCCACCTCAGTAGGCAGGAGCACAGATACGCAGTATTTT
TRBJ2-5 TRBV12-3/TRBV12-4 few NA CASSLLGFETQYF TGTGCCAGCAGTTTATTAGGGTTTGAGACCCAGTACTTC
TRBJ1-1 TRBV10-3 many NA CAISWDGLRSTEAFF TGTGCCATCTCCTGGGACGGACTTCGGTCCACTGAAGCTTTCTTT
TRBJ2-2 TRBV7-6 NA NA CASSLRGRDTGELFF TGTGCCAGCAGCTTACGGGGAAGAGATACCGGGGAGCTGTTTTTT
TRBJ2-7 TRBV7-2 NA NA CASSLAKGHGYEQYF TGTGCCAGCAGCTTAGCGAAGGGGCACGGCTACGAGCAGTACTTC
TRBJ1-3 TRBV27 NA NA CASSEAGDTIYF TGTGCCAGCAGTGAGGCAGGGGACACCATATATTTT
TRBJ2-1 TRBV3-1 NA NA CASSQDGGGVYNEQFF TGTGCCAGCAGCCAAGATGGAGGGGGCGTCTACAATGAGCAGTTCTTC
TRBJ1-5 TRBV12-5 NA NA CASGLHSNQPQHF TGTGCTAGTGGTTTACATAGCAATCAGCCCCAGCATTTT
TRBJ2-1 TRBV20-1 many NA CSARSPAGSYNEQFF TGCAGTGCTAGATCGCCGGCGGGATCCTACAATGAGCAGTTCTTC
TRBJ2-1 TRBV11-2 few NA CASSHPGPPNEQFF TGTGCCAGCAGCCACCCAGGGCCGCCCAATGAGCAGTTCTTC
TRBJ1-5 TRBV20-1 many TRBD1 CSARQGSNQPQHF TGCAGTGCCCGACAGGGGAGCAATCAGCCCCAGCATTTT
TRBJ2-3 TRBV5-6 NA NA CASSVVVSTDTQYF TGTGCCAGCAGCGTCGTGGTTAGCACAGATACGCAGTATTTT